Sequencing of this T cell receptor beta chain was carried out in a study of T cell therapy after organ transplantation (dated by TCRdb to 2018 to 2020). Notes on the research overall: Therapy products were autologous CMV-specific T cells expanded in vitro for 2 weeks with a peptide pool of 30 HLA class I and II CMV epitopes. Of the ten or so patients, eight were classified as clinical responders and two as nonresponders. This study was a follow-up analysis of the TRBV repertoire from an open-label phase I trial that tested autologous CMV-specific adoptive T cell therapy in people who had received solid-organ transplants. Long-term post-therapy samples were available for only about 80% of the 10 patients. Each patient got up to 6 T cell doses, given every 2 weeks, and was then monitored for 25 to 35 weeks after finishing therapy. Patients received a median of 1.92 x 10^8 CMV-specific T cells across 2 to 6 intravenous infusions. Blood samples for the short-term post-therapy time point were taken 4 to 8 weeks after therapy ended.

TRB CDR3 regions were amplified from genomic DNA with the immunoSEQ two-step, bias-controlled multiplex PCR assay. Sequencing of CDR3 libraries was carried out on an Illumina NextSeq 500. The paper's data handling went like this. Initial alignment and bioinformatics, including bias normalization against synthetic CDR3 analogs, were performed with the immunoSEQ Analyzer platform. Annotation of V, D and J genes was based on the definitions in the IMGT database. VDJtools version 1.1.10 and the R package tcR version 2.2.1.11 were used with default settings for further TRBV analyses. For the GLIPH analysis, version 1.0 was run with default settings. In CDR3 sequences with at least 5 reads, significant changes in clonotype frequency were tested by a 2-sided binomial test with Benjamini-Hochberg correction (alpha = 0.01). In its TCRdb copy, this immuneACCESS table keeps in-frame sequences only and misses some clones. Where compared with another copy, unresolved V genes explain less than half of these, and the others have no known cause. D and trimming were read from the DNA, whereas the V and J calls and clone size are those reported in that table. Within this sample are 4,500 or so clones, with approximately 64% of them counted one time only. The ten largest clones represent 35% to 45% of the sample.

From its cysteine to its phenylalanine, the CDR3 spans 14 amino acids. Solely the CDR3 DNA is kept, with 42 bases framed from the first base. Compared with germline, V lacks 8 bases and J lacks 5 bases; bases without a gene match: 8. CDR1 and CDR2 are drawn from the germline V gene: MGHRA, YSYEKL. Concerning this clone itself: The specificity of this receptor is unknown. Base qualities are not provided; no much larger clone lies one nucleotide away.

Study-level results and caveats: The small number of expansions detected in nonresponders may be due to reduced sample coverage caused by poor CD8+ T cell yield. The small cohort prevented assessing confounders such as concurrent antirejection and antiviral medications. Nonresponders showed marked pretherapy clonal expansions with minimal repertoire change after therapy. Post-therapy reconstitution appeared to include both transferred clonotypes and endogenous clonotypes not detected in the therapy products. The fold change in CD8 clonality after therapy was inversely correlated with pretherapy clonality, which suggests that less biased repertoires were more open to remodeling.

The meaning of the sample's time point label: 4-8 weeks after completion of therapy. Solid-organ transplant recipients with drug-resistant/recurrent cytomegalovirus were included as patients. Approximately 11 trial participants were chosen for repertoire analysis on the basis of the availability of post-therapy peripheral blood mononuclear cells. A BD FACSAria III was used to sort viable CD3+CD8+CD4- lymphocytes from PBMCs. The Qiagen DNeasy Kit was used to extract genomic DNA from the sorted cells. The sample consisted of CD8+ T cells from blood, taken after autologous CMV-specific T cell therapy. The chain uses TRBV4-1 and TRBJ2-5; 10 middle bases align to TRBD2. This receptor was identified in a human patient who had received a solid organ transplant and had CMV disease. Because of the transplant, the T cells may be the graft donor's rather than the patient's own. The CDR3 sequence is CASAPSGGGETQYF. In nucleotide form, the sequence is TGCGCCAGCGCGCCTAGCGGGGGCGGGGAGACCCAGTACTTC.